The 3 T cell receptor beta chains below come from one sample, sequenced in a study of spatial heterogeneity in lung cancer. This sample's time point: sample taken at primary tumor resection. Unsorted tumor, nontumor lung tissue or cryopreserved PBMC supplied the whole RNA. TCRdb re-called the 5' RACE reads through MiXCR, storing one row per CDR3 protein. Of 50,000 to 65,000 distinct CDR3 sequences listed, approximately 7% were seen once; the top ten hold roughly 3%. The sample consisted of PBMCs, taken at surgery. The receptor source for this set is a female donor with early-stage non-small cell lung cancer.

At least ten counts were recorded for this clonotype. The rearrangement links TRBV11-2 to TRBJ2-2; D is unclear. The CDR3 loop spans 10 amino acids. Trimming stripped 6 bases from V and 11 bases from J, with 7 bases between. The germline V gene has CDR1 SGHAT and CDR2 FQNNGV. CDR3 residues: CASSSVELFF. The CDR3 nucleotides are TGTGCCAGCAGTTCCGTAGAGCTGTTTTTT.

This clonotype appeared a few times. The chain uses TRBV4-2 and TRBJ2-1, with a weak D call TRBD1 (6 bases). CDR3 size: 15 residues. Germline V gene sequence: CDR1 LGHNA, CDR2 YNFKEQ. The V end was cut by 4 bases, the J end by 4 bases, with 14 bases between. The CDR3: CASSRDGQGYNEQFF. DNA for the CDR3: TGTGCCAGCAGCCGGGACGGCCAGGGGTACAATGAGCAGTTCTTC.

This clonotype was counted ten times or more. For the CDR3, the DNA is TGTGCCACCAGTGATAGGGGGGGCAGGGGAAGAGAGACCCAGTACTTC. Protein product: CATSDRGGRGRETQYF. V is TRBV24-1 and J is TRBJ2-5; perhaps TRBD2 as D (7 bases). The V and J ends lost 3 bases and 4 bases respectively, with 17 bases between them. Germline values: CDR1 KGHDR, CDR2 SFDVKD. The CDR3 extends over 16 amino acids.